The 21 T cell receptor beta chains below were found in one sample sequenced in a study of identifying expanded T cells in peripheral blood. The method was immunoSEQ multiplex PCR; TCRdb's version includes in-frame clones alone and lacks a portion of them. In the table there are 81,000 or so clones, 84% of which are singletons. The source material was blood. These receptor sequences come from a person aged 18-70 years in good health.

The gene calls are TRBV14 and TRBJ2-7, with 8 bases that match TRBD2. The CDR3 sequence is 16 residues long. CDR1 SGHDN and CDR2 FVKESK come from the germline V gene. Germline trimming cut 1 base from V and 1 base from J; bases unmatched to any gene: 6. CDR3 DNA: TGTGCCAGCAGCCAAGTGGCGGGACTAGTGTCCTACGAGCAGTACTTC. Protein product: CASSQVAGLVSYEQYF. The complete variable domain, with remaining parts taken from reference TRBV14 and TRBJ2-7, reads EAGVTQFPSHSVIEKGQTVTLRCDPISGHDNLYWYRRVMGKEIKFLLHFVKESKQDESGMPNNRFLAERTGGTYSTLKVQPAELEDSGVYFCASSQVAGLVSYEQYFGPGTRLTVT.

The chain uses TRBV4-2 and TRBJ2-5, with D possibly TRBD2 on 6 matching bases. The length of the CDR3 is 14 residues. V lost 1 base, J lost 0 bases, and 6 bases lay in between. Per germline, CDR1 LGHNA and CDR2 YNFKEQ. CDR3 in DNA: TGTGCCAGCAGCCAAGCTAGCGACCAAGAGACCCAGTACTTC. This encodes CASSQASDQETQYF.

The chain links TRBV7-9 to TRBJ2-1; 11 positions agree with TRBD2. CDR3 length: 15 amino acids. From germline, CDR1 is SEHNR and CDR2 FQNEAQ (reference sequence). Trimming cost V 2 bases and J 7 bases; bases outside gene matches: 4. DNA of the CDR3: TGTGCCAGCAGCTTAATGTCTAGCGGGAGGAATGAGCAGTTCTTC. This encodes CASSLMSSGRNEQFF.

The V and J genes are TRBV5-1 and TRBJ2-7; D possibly corresponds to TRBD1 (6 bases). V was cut by 2 bases and J by 2 bases, with 8 bases left in between. The CDR3 has 13 amino acids. Per germline, CDR1 SGHRS and CDR2 YFSETQ. CDR3 sequence reads: CASSLQGPYEQYF. The CDR3 DNA sequence: TGCGCCAGCAGCTTACAGGGACCCTACGAGCAGTACTTC.

The chain recombines TRBV9 with TRBJ2-1; TRBD2 aligns across 8 bases. Germline CDR1 SGDLS, CDR2 YYNGEE. This CDR3 spans 15 amino acids. After removal of 0 bases from V and 7 bases from J, the junction contained 6 bases not matched to a gene. The CDR3 DNA reads as TGTGCCAGCAGCGTAGACGGGAGGGCAAGGAATGAGCAGTTCTTC. The encoded protein is CASSVDGRARNEQFF.

This clone was seen only once. The genes are TRBV5-6 and TRBJ2-5; D gene unclear. CDR1 is SGHDT and CDR2 is YYEEEE in the germline V gene. This CDR3 is built from 13 residues. V was trimmed by 0 bases and J by 2 bases, leaving 5 bases between them. CDR3 nucleotides: TGTGCCAGCAGCTTGGACTATCAAGAGACCCAGTACTTC. Amino acids: CASSLDYQETQYF. Full variable domain (rest looked up from reference TRBV5-6 and TRBJ2-5): DAGVTQSPTHLIKTRGQQVTLRCSPKSGHDTVSWYQQALGQGPQFIFQYYEEEERQRGNFPDRFSGHQFPNYSSELNVNALLLGDSALYLCASSLDYQETQYFGPGTRLLVL.

The chain carries TRBV6-1 and TRBJ1-1; D uncertain. Germline lookup yields CDR1 MNHNS and CDR2 SASEGT. The CDR3 is made up of 13 amino acids. Trimming stripped 1 base from V and 1 base from J, with 4 bases between. DNA of the CDR3: TGTGCCAGCAGTGAAGTAGGGAACACTGAAGCTTTCTTT. Its protein is CASSEVGNTEAFF.

The gene calls are TRBV7-2 and TRBJ1-4; 7 bases match TRBD1. The junction had 6 bases not matched to a gene; V was cut back by 3 bases and J by 5 bases. The V gene's germline CDR1 is SGHTA and CDR2 FQGNSA. There are 15 residues in the CDR3. The CDR3 DNA sequence: TGTGCCAGCAGCTTGAGGACAGGATCGAATGAAAAACTGTTTTTT. Translation gives CASSLRTGSNEKLFF.

V is TRBV6-1 and J is TRBJ2-5; 10 nucleotides align to TRBD2. Germline assignment: CDR1 MNHNS and CDR2 SASEGT. The CDR3 is 15 amino acids. V lost 3 bases to trimming and J lost 7 bases; unmatched junction nucleotides: 8. DNA of the CDR3: TGTGCCAGCAGTGATCTAGCGGGAGTCGGGGGGACCCAGTACTTC. Its protein product is CASSDLAGVGGTQYF.

J is TRBJ2-2 and V is TRBV18; TRBD1 matches 8 bases. Per germline, CDR1 KGHSH and CDR2 LQKENI. The V segment lost 3 bases and the J segment 4 bases; nucleotides outside the gene matches: 4. The CDR3 contains 15 residues. The CDR3: CASSPATGVTGELFF. The CDR3 bases are TGTGCCAGCTCACCTGCGACAGGGGTCACCGGGGAGCTGTTTTTT.

The chain combines TRBV19 with TRBJ2-2, with 8 bases aligning to TRBD1. Trimming cost V 5 bases and J 4 bases; bases outside gene matches: 6. This CDR3 spans 15 amino acids. Per the germline V gene, CDR1 is LNHDA and CDR2 is SQIVND (reference sequence). Here the CDR3 DNA reads TGTGCCAGTAGTGGACAGGGCGCTATCACCGGGGAGCTGTTTTTT. This gives the protein CASSGQGAITGELFF.

This clone has only a few counts. The V and J genes are TRBV28 and TRBJ2-3; 13 nucleotides agree with TRBD2. CDR3 length: 18 residues. The germline gives CDR1 MDHEN, CDR2 SYDVKM. V was pared by 5 bases and J by 3 bases, with 11 bases of the junction left unmatched. DNA for the CDR3: TGTGCCAGCAGTACCTCGCTCGGACTAGCGGGAGAAACAGATACGCAGTATTTT. This sequence encodes CASSTSLGLAGETDTQYF.

J is TRBJ1-4 and V is TRBV6-6; D is unclear. V was trimmed by 3 bases and J by 3 bases, leaving 5 bases between them. Germline V gene data show CDR1 as MNHNY and CDR2 as SVGAGI (reference sequence). CDR3 length: 13 residues. DNA for the CDR3: TGTGCCAGCAGTTATGTCCCTAATGAAAAACTGTTTTTT. It specifies CASSYVPNEKLFF.

The chain carries TRBV10-3 and TRBJ1-6; D unclear. Germline CDR1 is ENHRY and CDR2 is SYGVKD. Trimming stripped 6 bases from V and 5 bases from J, with 8 bases between. The CDR3 runs 13 residues. CDR3 bases: TGTGCCATCAGGGACGACCATAATTCACCCCTCCACTTT. Encoded protein: CAIRDDHNSPLHF.

The V call is TRBV4-1, the J call TRBJ2-5; weak D call: TRBD1 (7 bases). V was shortened by 1 base and J by 4 bases, with 13 bases between the two germline ends. Germline CDR1 MGHRA, CDR2 YSYEKL. The CDR3 contains 15 residues. CDR3 nucleotide sequence: TGCGCCAGCAGCCAAGGGGCAGGGGGGTTAGAGACCCAGTACTTC. This encodes CASSQGAGGLETQYF.

This chain uses TRBV5-1 with TRBJ2-1, with TRBD2 identical over 9 bases. The junction had 10 bases not matched to a gene; V was cut back by 3 bases and J by 0 bases. The germline CDR1 and CDR2 sequences are SGHRS and YFSETQ. This CDR3 spans 18 amino acids. This CDR3 is CASSSGTSFVSSYNEQFF. DNA of the CDR3: TGCGCCAGCAGCTCCGGGACTAGCTTTGTCAGCTCCTACAATGAGCAGTTCTTC.

In this sample, this clone turned up once. V usage is TRBV11-2 and J usage is TRBJ2-3; 10 positions agree with TRBD2. Losses at the gene ends were 6 bases for V and 7 bases for J; bases not matched to a gene: 10. CDR3 size: 15 residues. CDR1 and CDR2 from the germline V gene are SGHAT and FQNNGV. The CDR3 DNA sequence: TGTGCCAGCAGTCCACTAGCGGGACCGGGACATACGCAGTATTTT. Encoded protein: CASSPLAGPGHTQYF.

This clone was detected once. This sequence joins TRBV30 and TRBJ1-1; D might be TRBD1 (5 bases). The V and J ends lost 3 bases and 5 bases respectively, with 13 bases between them. CDR1 GTSNPN and CDR2 SVGIG come from the germline V gene (reference sequence). CDR3 length: 13 residues. Written as DNA, the CDR3 is TGTGCCTGGAGAAGAGGGGCAACGACTGAAGCTTTCTTT. Translation gives CAWRRGATTEAFF.

The chain recombines TRBV18 with TRBJ1-1, with D unresolved. Germline CDR1 is KGHSH and CDR2 is LQKENI. V was shortened by 6 bases and J by 10 bases, with 21 bases between the two germline ends. CDR3 length: 14 amino acids. CDR3 bases: TGTGCCAGCTCTCTCCCGGGATCCCGAGGAGTAGCTTTCTTT. It translates to CASSLPGSRGVAFF.

The chain has TRBV28 and TRBJ2-7; 8 positions match TRBD1. Per germline, CDR1 MDHEN and CDR2 SYDVKM. This CDR3 is 15 amino acids long. Trimming took 5 bases from V and 5 from J; bases not matched to a gene: 11. The CDR3 loop is CASSLPTGVSHEQYF. In DNA, the CDR3 is TGTGCCAGCAGTCTCCCGACAGGGGTCAGCCACGAGCAGTACTTC. The full variable domain, with the rest looked up from reference TRBV28 and TRBJ2-7, is DVKVTQSSRYLVKRTGEKVFLECVQDMDHENMFWYRQDPGLGLRLIYFSYDVKMKEKGDIPEGYSVSREKKERFSLILESASTNQTSMYLCASSLPTGVSHEQYFGPGTRLTVT.

This clone appeared a few times. The chain uses TRBV6-5 and TRBJ2-7, with TRBD1 as a possible D gene (6 bases). V lost 0 bases and J lost 0, with 6 bases in between. Germline assignment: CDR1 MNHEY and CDR2 SVGAGI. The CDR3 is 14 amino acids. The CDR3 spells CASSYSDSSYEQYF. CDR3 nucleotides: TGTGCCAGCAGTTACTCGGACAGCTCCTACGAGCAGTACTTC.